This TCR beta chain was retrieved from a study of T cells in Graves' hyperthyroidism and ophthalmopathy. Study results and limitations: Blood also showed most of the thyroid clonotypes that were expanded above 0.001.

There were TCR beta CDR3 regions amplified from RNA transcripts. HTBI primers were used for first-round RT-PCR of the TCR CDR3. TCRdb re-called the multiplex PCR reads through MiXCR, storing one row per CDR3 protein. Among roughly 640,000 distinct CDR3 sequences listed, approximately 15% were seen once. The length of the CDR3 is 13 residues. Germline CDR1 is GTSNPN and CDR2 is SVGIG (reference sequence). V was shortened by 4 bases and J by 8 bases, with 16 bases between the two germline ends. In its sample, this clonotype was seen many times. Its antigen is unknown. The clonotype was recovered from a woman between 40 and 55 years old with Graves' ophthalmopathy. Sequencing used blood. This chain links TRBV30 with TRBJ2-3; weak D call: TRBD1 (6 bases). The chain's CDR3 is CAWTQGSTGTQYF. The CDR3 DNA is TGTGCCTGGACCCAGGGGTCGACGGGTACGCAGTATTTT.